The present TCR beta chain was sequenced within a study of T cell repertoires in cytomegalovirus infection. Turning to the study itself: Public TCR beta signatures were indicative of both CMV infection and a matching HLA type. General observations from the study: Cumulative frequency of public TCR beta families picked out carriers of CMV plus the relevant HLA. The ex vivo response was dominated by HLA-C-restricted CMV-specific TCR beta clonotypes.

CDR3 size: 13 residues. Trimming cost V 3 bases and J 5 bases, with 10 bases left between them. CDR1 is MNHNS and CDR2 is SASEGT in the germline V gene. TCRdb analysed the reads with MiXCR anew, one entry per CDR3 protein. Of fewer than 300,000 distinct CDR3 sequences listed, about 23% were seen once; the top ten hold about 14%. A word on this clonotype: Its antigen remains unknown.

This receptor was taken from a human donor in good health (CMV status not recorded). Some clones in this sample may be carry-over from other donors' samples. V is TRBV6-1 and J is TRBJ1-2; D remains unclear. Sample: PBMCs. DNA of the CDR3: TGTGCCAGCAGTGAGACCATGGGGTATGGCTACACCTTC. This sequence encodes CASSETMGYGYTF.